This T cell receptor beta chain derives from a study of TIL therapy for anti-PD-1-resistant metastatic lung cancer. Study-level results: The baseline peripheral repertoire was partially replaced by infused TIL clonotypes that later decayed.

The V gene's germline CDR1 is SGHAT and CDR2 FQNNGV. Trimming pared 4 bases from V and 6 bases from J, leaving 14 bases between. The CDR3 runs 14 residues. The immunoSEQ assay was v3. The assay was immunoSEQ multiplex PCR, and TCRdb's table has in-frame clones only and misses some. The top ten hold 36% of the sample, which has roughly 16,000 clones, approximately 69% seen once. Details on this clone: Its antigen is unknown.

Time point reported: pre-treatment sample, taken before nivolumab and TIL therapy. The sample here was blood, taken at baseline. The sequence derives from a person aged 25 to 80 with non-small cell lung cancer. The rearrangement joins TRBV11-2 to TRBJ2-3; D call uncertain. DNA of the CDR3: TGTGCCAGCAGCTCGGTCGTTGTAGCCGATACGCAGTATTTT. It specifies CASSSVVVADTQYF. The whole variable domain, remainder taken from reference TRBV11-2 and TRBJ2-3, is EAGVAQSPRYKIIEKRQSVAFWCNPISGHATLYWYQQILGQGPKLLIQFQNNGVVDDSQLPKDRFSAERLKGVDSTLKIQPAKLEDSAVYLCASSSVVVADTQYFGPGTRLTVL.